The 12 T cell receptor beta chains below all came from one sample that was sequenced in a study of glioma-infiltrating T cells after dendritic cell vaccination (dated by TCRdb to about 2016). Library generation was performed with the immunoSEQ multiplex PCR assay. Imported from immuneACCESS, the table was reduced by TCRdb to in-frame sequences with V and J called. These copies leave out some clones; in studies compared against another copy, an unresolved V gene accounts for under half, and the cause of the remainder is not known. For this sample the table gives 90,000 or so clones, of which 85% to 90% were detected only once. The ten largest clonotypes hold about 2.9% of the sample. Sample: blood, taken before dendritic cell vaccination. The source of these receptors is a human donor with glioblastoma.

This clone was observed a single time. The chain carries TRBV19 and TRBJ1-5, with 9 positions matching TRBD1. CDR1 LNHDA and CDR2 SQIVND come from the germline V gene (reference sequence). The CDR3 loop spans 14 amino acids. V dropped 7 bases and J dropped 3; count of bases not matched to a gene: 4. The chain's CDR3 is CASTTGGLNQPQHF. DNA of the CDR3: TGTGCCAGTACCACAGGGGGCCTCAATCAGCCCCAGCATTTT.

Only one count was recorded for this clone. The chain combines TRBV5-4 with TRBJ2-1, with a possible D match to TRBD1 (6 bases). The CDR3 length is 16 residues. The V gene's germline CDR1 is SGHNT and CDR2 YYREEE (reference sequence). Trimming stripped 4 bases from V and 2 bases from J, with 16 bases between. The CDR3 bases are TGTGCCAGCAGCGCCCTCCCCAGGGGAACCTACAATGAGCAGTTCTTC. This sequence encodes CASSALPRGTYNEQFF.

The chain uses TRBV29-1 and TRBJ2-5; 9 nucleotides match TRBD1. Trimming took 6 bases from V and 4 from J; bases not matched to a gene: 12. This CDR3 has 15 residues. The germline CDR1 and CDR2 sequences are SQVTM and ANQGSEA. This CDR3 is CSVAYGTGIRETQYF. The CDR3 nucleotides are TGCAGCGTAGCCTACGGGACAGGGATTCGAGAGACCCAGTACTTC.

V and J are TRBV7-9 and TRBJ1-1, with unresolved D. Trimming left V 8 bases short and J 4 bases short, with 11 bases between. CDR1 SEHNR and CDR2 FQNEAQ come from the germline V gene (reference sequence). There are 12 residues in the CDR3. CDR3 nucleotide sequence: TGTGCCAGCCGCGGCGAAGGCACTGAAGCTTTCTTT. Its protein product is CASRGEGTEAFF. Combining the CDR3 with reference TRBV7-9 and TRBJ1-1 gives the whole variable domain DTGVSQNPRHKITKRGQNVTFRCDPISEHNRLYWYRQTLGQGPEFLTYFQNEAQLEKSRLLSDRFSAERPKGSFSTLEIQRTEQGDSAMYLCASRGEGTEAFFGQGTRLTVV.

This sequence joins TRBV6-5 and TRBJ2-2; D call uncertain. Trimming stripped 8 bases from V and 0 bases from J, with 10 bases between. Germline CDR1 reads MNHEY; CDR2 reads SVGAGI. This CDR3 spans 14 amino acids. The CDR3 coding sequence is TGTGCCAGCGGTTCCACAGCGAACACCGGGGAGCTGTTTTTT. Amino acid sequence: CASGSTANTGELFF.

The rearrangement uses TRBV15 and TRBJ2-3; 10 bases are shared with TRBD2. CDR3 length: 15 residues. CDR1 is LNHNV, CDR2 YYDKDF, per germline (reference sequence). Unmatched junction bases numbered 7, after V lost 4 bases and J lost 6 bases. The chain's CDR3 is CATSTASGGPDTQYF. CDR3 bases: TGTGCCACCAGCACCGCTAGCGGGGGCCCGGATACGCAGTATTTT.

A single count supports this clone. This rearrangement joins TRBV28 to TRBJ2-7, with 10 bases aligning to TRBD1. Germline CDR1 and CDR2: MDHEN and SYDVKM. The ends lost 5 bases at V and 9 bases at J; junction bases unmatched: 10. CDR3 size: 14 residues. The CDR3 bases are TGTGCCAGCAGTGCCAGCCTGACAGGGGGCGTGCAGTACTTC. Translation gives CASSASLTGGVQYF.

The chain combines TRBV7-9 with TRBJ2-3, with a tentative D call TRBD2 (6 bases). CDR3 size: 15 residues. The germline gives CDR1 SEHNR, CDR2 FQNEAQ (reference sequence). With 0 bases removed from V and 0 bases from J, the gap between germline ends came to 7 bases. The CDR3 region is CASSLAGTSTDTQYF. Here the CDR3 DNA reads TGTGCCAGCAGCTTAGCTGGGACTAGCACAGATACGCAGTATTTT.

The chain couples TRBV15 to TRBJ1-5, with 8 nucleotides matching TRBD1. The CDR3 sequence is 16 residues long. CDR1 and CDR2 from the germline V gene are LNHNV and YYDKDF (reference sequence). V lost 3 bases and J lost 2; bases outside the gene matches: 6. CDR3 bases: TGTGCCACCAGCAGGCAGGGGGCGCGGGGCAATCAGCCCCAGCATTTT. Protein product: CATSRQGARGNQPQHF. The full variable domain, in which reference TRBV15 and TRBJ1-5 provide the parts outside the CDR3, is DAMVIQNPRYQVTQFGKPVTLSCSQTLNHNVMYWYQQKSSQAPKLLFHYYDKDFNNEADTPDNFQSRRPNTSFCFLDIRSPGLGDTAMYLCATSRQGARGNQPQHFGDGTRLSIL.

The CDR3 sequence: CASNHRGGLLDGYTF. The DNA for the CDR3 is TGTGCCAGCAACCACCGCGGGGGTCTTCTGGATGGCTACACCTTC. The chain couples TRBV7-9 to TRBJ1-2; a possible D gene is TRBD1 (5 bases). Trimming cost V 7 bases and J 6 bases, with 21 bases left between them. Germline lookup yields CDR1 SEHNR and CDR2 FQNEAQ (reference sequence). This CDR3 has 15 amino acids. The full variable domain, its missing parts supplied by reference TRBV7-9 and TRBJ1-2, is DTGVSQNPRHKITKRGQNVTFRCDPISEHNRLYWYRQTLGQGPEFLTYFQNEAQLEKSRLLSDRFSAERPKGSFSTLEIQRTEQGDSAMYLCASNHRGGLLDGYTFGSGTRLTVV.

This clone was found once. V is TRBV7-9 and J is TRBJ1-1; possible D gene TRBD1, 5 bases. Trimming pared 4 bases from V and 3 bases from J, leaving 9 bases between. CDR1 is SEHNR, CDR2 FQNEAQ, per germline (reference sequence). This CDR3 has 13 residues. CDR3 region: CASSYRSDTEAFF. Here the CDR3 DNA reads TGTGCCAGCAGCTACAGGTCGGACACTGAAGCTTTCTTT.

The chain recombines TRBV4-3 with TRBJ2-3; D uncertain. Germline CDR1 LGHNA, CDR2 YSLEER. Trimming cost V 0 bases and J 6 bases, with 16 bases left between them. The CDR3 has 16 residues. This CDR3 is CASSQELDRVGDTQYF. CDR3 bases: TGCGCCAGCAGCCAAGAGCTCGACCGCGTCGGGGATACGCAGTATTTT.